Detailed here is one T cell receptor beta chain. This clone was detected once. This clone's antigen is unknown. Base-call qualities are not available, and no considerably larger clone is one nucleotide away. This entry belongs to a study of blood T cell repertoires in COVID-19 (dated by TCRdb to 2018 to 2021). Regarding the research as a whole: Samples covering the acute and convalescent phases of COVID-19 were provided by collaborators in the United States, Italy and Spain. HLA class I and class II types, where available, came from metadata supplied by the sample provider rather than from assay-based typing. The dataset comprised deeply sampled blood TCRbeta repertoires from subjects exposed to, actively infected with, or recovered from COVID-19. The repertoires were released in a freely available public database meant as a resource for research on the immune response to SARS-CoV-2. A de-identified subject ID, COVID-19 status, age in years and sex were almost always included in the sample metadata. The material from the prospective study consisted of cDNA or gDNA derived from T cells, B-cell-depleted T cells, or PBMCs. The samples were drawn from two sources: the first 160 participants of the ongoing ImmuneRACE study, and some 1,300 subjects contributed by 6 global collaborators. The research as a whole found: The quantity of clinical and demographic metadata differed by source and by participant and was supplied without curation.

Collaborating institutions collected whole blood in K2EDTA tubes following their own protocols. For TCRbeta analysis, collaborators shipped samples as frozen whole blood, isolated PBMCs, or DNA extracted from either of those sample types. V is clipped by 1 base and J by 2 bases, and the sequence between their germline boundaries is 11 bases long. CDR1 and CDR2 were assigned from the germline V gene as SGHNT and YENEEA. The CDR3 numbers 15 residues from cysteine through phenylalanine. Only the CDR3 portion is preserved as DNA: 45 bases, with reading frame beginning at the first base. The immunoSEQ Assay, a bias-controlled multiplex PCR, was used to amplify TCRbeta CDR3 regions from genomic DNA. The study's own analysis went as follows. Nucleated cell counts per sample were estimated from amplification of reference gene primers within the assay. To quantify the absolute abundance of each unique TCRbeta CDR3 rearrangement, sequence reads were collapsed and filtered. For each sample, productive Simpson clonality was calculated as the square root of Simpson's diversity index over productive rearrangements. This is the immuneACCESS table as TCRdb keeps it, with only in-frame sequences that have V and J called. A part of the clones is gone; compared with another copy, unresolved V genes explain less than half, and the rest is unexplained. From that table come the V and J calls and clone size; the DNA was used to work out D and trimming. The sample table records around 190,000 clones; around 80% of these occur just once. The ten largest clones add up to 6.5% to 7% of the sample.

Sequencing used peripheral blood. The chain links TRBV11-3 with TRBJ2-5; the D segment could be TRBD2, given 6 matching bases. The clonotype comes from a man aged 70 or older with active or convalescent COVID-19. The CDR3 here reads CASSLARGLQETQYF. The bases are TGTGCCAGCAGCTTAGCTAGGGGACTTCAAGAGACCCAGTACTTC.